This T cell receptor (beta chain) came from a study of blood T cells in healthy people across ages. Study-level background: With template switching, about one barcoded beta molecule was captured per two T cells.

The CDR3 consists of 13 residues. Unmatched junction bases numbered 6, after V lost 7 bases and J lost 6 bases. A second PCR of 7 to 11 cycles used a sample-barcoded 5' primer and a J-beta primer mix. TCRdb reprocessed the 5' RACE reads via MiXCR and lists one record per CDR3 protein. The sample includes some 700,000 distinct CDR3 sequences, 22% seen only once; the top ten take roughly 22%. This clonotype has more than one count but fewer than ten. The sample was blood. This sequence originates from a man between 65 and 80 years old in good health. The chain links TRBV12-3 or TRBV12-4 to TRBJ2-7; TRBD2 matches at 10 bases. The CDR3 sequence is CASKPGLATEQYF. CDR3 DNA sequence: TGTGCCAGCAAACCGGGACTAGCGACCGAGCAGTACTTC.